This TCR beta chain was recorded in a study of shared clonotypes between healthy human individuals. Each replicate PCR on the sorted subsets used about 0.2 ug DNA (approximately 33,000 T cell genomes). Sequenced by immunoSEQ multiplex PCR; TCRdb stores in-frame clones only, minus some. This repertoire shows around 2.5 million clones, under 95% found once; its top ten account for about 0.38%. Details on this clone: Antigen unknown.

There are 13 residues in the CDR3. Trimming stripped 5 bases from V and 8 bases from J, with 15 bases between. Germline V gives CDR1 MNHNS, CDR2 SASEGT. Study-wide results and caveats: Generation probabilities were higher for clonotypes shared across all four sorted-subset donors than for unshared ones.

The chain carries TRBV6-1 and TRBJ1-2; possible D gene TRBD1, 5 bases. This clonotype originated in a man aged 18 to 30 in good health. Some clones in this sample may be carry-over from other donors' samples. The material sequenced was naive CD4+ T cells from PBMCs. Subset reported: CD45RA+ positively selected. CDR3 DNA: TGTGCCAGCAGTCTCCTCAGGGCTCACGGCTACACCTTC. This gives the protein CASSLLRAHGYTF.